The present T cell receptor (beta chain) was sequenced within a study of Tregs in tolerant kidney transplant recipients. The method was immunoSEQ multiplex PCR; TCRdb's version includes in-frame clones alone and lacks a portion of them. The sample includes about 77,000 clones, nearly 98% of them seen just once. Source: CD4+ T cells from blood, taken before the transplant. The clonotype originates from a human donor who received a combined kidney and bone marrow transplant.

The CDR3 coding sequence is TGTGCCAGCAGCGTAGGGACTGCAAATTACGAGCAGTACTTC. This translates into CASSVGTANYEQYF. This chain uses TRBV9 with TRBJ2-7, with a tentative D call TRBD2 (5 bases). Germline V gene data show CDR1 as SGDLS and CDR2 as YYNGEE. The CDR3 contains 14 residues. V lost 0 bases and J 4 bases, leaving 11 bases between the germline ends.